A single sample is the source of the 14 T cell receptor beta chains below, sequenced in a study of CD8 T cells in Susac syndrome. Random hexamers served to reverse transcribe roughly 0.45 to 1 ug RNA. TCRdb re-analysed the immunoSEQ multiplex PCR reads in MiXCR, keeping a single row per CDR3 protein. The sample contains approximately 94,000 distinct CDR3 sequences, approximately 95% of which appear only once. Sequencing input: CD8+ T cells from PBMCs. Source of these receptors: a human donor with Susac syndrome.

In regard to this clonotype: The limits of the CDR3 on the DNA are not certain, so only TCRdb's listed CDR3 is given. The chain is built from TRBV28 and TRBJ1-2. Including both end residues, the CDR3 is 14 amino acids long. Germline CDR1 and CDR2: MDHEN and SYDVKM. The CDR3 loop reads CASSSSTDNYGYTF.

This sequence joins TRBV7-9 and TRBJ2-1; the match to TRBD2 covers 8 bases. The trim removed 6 bases at V and 5 bases at J, leaving 12 bases unmatched. This CDR3 is 16 amino acids long. Germline lookup yields CDR1 SEHNR and CDR2 FQNEAQ (reference sequence). CDR3: CASRLDRGLDHNEQFF. CDR3 nucleotide sequence: TGTGCCAGCAGACTTGACCGGGGACTAGATCACAATGAGCAGTTCTTC.

This sequence joins TRBV7-2 and TRBJ2-1, with TRBD2 matching 9 bases. The germline gives CDR1 SGHTA, CDR2 FQGNSA. Trimming took 3 bases from V and 7 from J; bases not matched to a gene: 10. This CDR3 region has 16 residues. CDR3 DNA sequence: TGTGCCAGCAGCTTCTTTGCGGGAGGGTTAGGGAATGAGCAGTTCTTC. It encodes CASSFFAGGLGNEQFF.

This chain joins TRBV5-1 and TRBJ2-1; D may be TRBD2 (6 bases). This CDR3 has 14 residues. Trimming left V 1 base short and J 9 bases short, with 14 bases between. CDR1 is SGHRS, CDR2 YFSETQ, per germline. The CDR3 region has the DNA TGCGCCAGCAGCTTGATGGAGGGTAGGATTGAGCAGTTCTTC. Amino acids: CASSLMEGRIEQFF.

Here the CDR3 DNA reads TGTGCCAGCACCGTGGGTAGCGAGCAGTTCTTC. Amino acid sequence: CASTVGSEQFF. The rearrangement uses TRBV7-9 and TRBJ2-1, with unresolved D. V was clipped by 7 bases and J by 10 bases, with 11 bases between them. The CDR3 length is 11 residues. From germline, CDR1 is SEHNR and CDR2 FQNEAQ (reference sequence).

This clonotype turned up a few times. This chain uses TRBV5-6 with TRBJ2-7, with D unclear. The CDR3 runs 11 residues. Per germline, CDR1 SGHDT and CDR2 YYEEEE. V was cut by 3 bases and J by 2 bases, with 3 bases left in between. The CDR3 is CASSSAYEQYF. The CDR3 DNA sequence: TGTGCCAGCAGCTCCGCCTACGAGCAGTACTTC. Full variable domain (rest looked up from reference TRBV5-6 and TRBJ2-7): DAGVTQSPTHLIKTRGQQVTLRCSPKSGHDTVSWYQQALGQGPQFIFQYYEEEERQRGNFPDRFSGHQFPNYSSELNVNALLLGDSALYLCASSSAYEQYFGPGTRLTVT.

V is TRBV27 and J is TRBJ2-1; D remains unclear. CDR1 is MNHEY and CDR2 is SMNVEV in the germline V gene (reference sequence). V lost 3 bases and J 3 bases, leaving 12 bases between the germline ends. The CDR3 sequence is 15 residues long. The CDR3 protein is CASSFVFTDYNEQFF. The CDR3 region has the DNA TGTGCCAGCAGTTTCGTCTTCACAGACTACAATGAGCAGTTCTTC.

This sequence joins TRBV12-3 or TRBV12-4 and TRBJ1-1; a weak D match, TRBD1 (5 bases). This CDR3 is 13 amino acids long. The ends were cut back, 7 bases at V and 1 base at J, with 10 bases in the middle. CDR3 sequence: CASTIGANTEAFF. The CDR3 DNA reads as TGTGCCAGCACCATAGGGGCGAACACTGAAGCTTTCTTT.

The chain couples TRBV13 to TRBJ2-3; 10 bases align to TRBD1. The CDR3 extends over 15 amino acids. Germline V CDR1 and CDR2: PRHDT, FYEKMQ (reference sequence). Losses at the gene ends were 5 bases for V and 5 bases for J; bases not matched to a gene: 7. DNA of the CDR3: TGTGCCAGCAGCCCCGGGACAGGGGTTTTAGATACGCAGTATTTT. Residues: CASSPGTGVLDTQYF.

The rearrangement uses TRBV27 and TRBJ2-7; 8 positions match TRBD2. The CDR3 contains 14 residues. CDR1 is MNHEY and CDR2 is SMNVEV in the germline V gene (reference sequence). V dropped 8 bases and J dropped 2; count of bases not matched to a gene: 8. The CDR3 spells CASAATGGAYEQYF. CDR3 sequence (DNA): TGTGCCAGCGCTGCGACGGGAGGGGCCTACGAGCAGTACTTC.

This CDR3 is CSAAKGAQNTEAFF. CDR3 coding DNA: TGCAGTGCCGCGAAAGGGGCCCAGAACACTGAAGCTTTCTTT. The chain has TRBV20-1 and TRBJ1-1, with a possible D match to TRBD1 (5 bases). Germline values: CDR1 DFQATT, CDR2 SNEGSKA (reference sequence). Trimming stripped 6 bases from V and 1 base from J, with 15 bases between. The CDR3 has 14 amino acids.

This chain joins TRBV23-1 and TRBJ2-4; 16 bases align to TRBD2. TRBV23-1 is an open reading frame whose function is uncertain. This CDR3 region has 18 residues. V lost 7 bases, J lost 2 bases, and 8 bases stayed unmatched. CDR3 sequence (DNA): TGCGCCAGCATGGGACTAGCGGGAGGGATAGGGACCAAAAACATTCAGTACTTC. Translating gives CASMGLAGGIGTKNIQYF.

Of note for this clonotype: Compared with germline, one end of the junction differs, possibly owing to a read error. The CDR3 nucleotides read TGCGCCAGCAGCTTGGAGGGCCGAGTCGGCGACTTC. Encoded protein: CASSLEGRVGDF. The rearrangement joins TRBV5-1 to TRBJ2-5; D uncertain. CDR1 and CDR2 from the germline V gene are SGHRS and YFSETQ. The CDR3 totals 12 residues.

CDR3 residues: CATRKREGTYEQYF. The CDR3 DNA reads TGTGCCACGAGGAAGCGGGAAGGCACCTACGAGCAGTACTTC. The chain has TRBV15 and TRBJ2-7, with 7 bases that match TRBD2. Germline assignment: CDR1 LNHNV and CDR2 YYDKDF (reference sequence). J lost 2 bases, V lost 9 bases, and 10 bases had no gene match. There are 14 residues in the CDR3.